A single sample gave rise to the 5 T cell receptor beta chains below, sequenced in a study of T cells in Graves' hyperthyroidism and ophthalmopathy. The CDR3 regions of TCR beta were amplified from RNA transcripts. HTBI primers were employed in a first-round RT-PCR of the TCR CDR3. Each CDR3 protein gets one entry after TCRdb re-called the multiplex PCR reads with MiXCR. In the table there are approximately 610,000 distinct CDR3 sequences, around 15% of which are singletons. Sequenced material: blood. These receptors came from a woman aged 40-49 years with Graves' ophthalmopathy.

This clonotype came up many times. The chain joins TRBV7-2 to TRBJ2-5; D call uncertain. V lost 1 base to trimming and J lost 0 bases, with 6 bases between them. The germline gives CDR1 SGHTA, CDR2 FQGNSA. CDR3 length: 14 amino acids. CDR3 amino acids: CASSLVEYQETQYF. The CDR3 DNA follows: TGTGCCAGCAGCTTAGTAGAGTACCAAGAGACCCAGTACTTC.

V gene TRBV28 combines with J gene TRBJ1-6; D unresolved. There are 12 residues in the CDR3. Germline-derived CDR1 and CDR2 are MDHEN and SYDVKM. V lost 6 bases to trimming and J lost 5 bases, with 5 bases between them. In nucleotides, the CDR3 is TGTGCCAGCAGGAGCAATAATTCACCCCTCCACTTT. This codes for CASRSNNSPLHF.

This clonotype was seen at least ten times. CDR3 region: CASSRDRGRTGNTIYF. The DNA of the CDR3 is TGTGCCAGCAGCCGGGACAGGGGGCGGACTGGAAACACCATATATTTT. The rearrangement uses TRBV25-1 and TRBJ1-3; TRBD1 matches at 12 bases. The ends lost 6 bases at V and 2 bases at J; junction bases unmatched: 5. The CDR3 has 16 amino acids. Per germline, CDR1 MGHDK and CDR2 SYGVNS.

This clonotype turned up a few times. The gene calls are TRBV7-2 and TRBJ1-1, with unresolved D. The V end was cut by 0 bases, the J end by 4 bases, with 9 bases between. Germline assignment: CDR1 SGHTA and CDR2 FQGNSA. CDR3 length: 14 amino acids. In DNA, the CDR3 is TGTGCCAGCAGCTTAGCGTCGCGTAGCACTGAAGCTTTCTTT. It encodes CASSLASRSTEAFF.

In this sample, this clonotype turned up many times. DNA of the CDR3: TGTGCCAGCACTCTTGGGGCCCCCTACGAGCAGTACTTC. Residues: CASTLGAPYEQYF. The chain recombines TRBV11-2 with TRBJ2-7; D may be TRBD1 (5 bases). Per germline, CDR1 SGHAT and CDR2 FQNNGV. The CDR3 runs to 13 residues. V lost 7 bases, J lost 2 bases, and 12 bases lay in between.